These T cell receptor beta chains were read from a single sample in a study of Ad26.COV2.S vaccination and SARS-CoV-2 variants. Measured with immunoSEQ multiplex PCR; TCRdb has only the in-frame clones, and not every one. The sample has 500,000 or so clones, roughly nine tenths seen once; the top ten hold roughly 13%. Sequencing used peripheral blood, obtained in a trial of Ad26.COV2.S vaccine versus placebo. Every receptor here comes from a person aged 18 to 59 who received the Ad26.COV2.S COVID-19 vaccine or a placebo. Each CDR3 is given with its conserved first and last residue. The D gene is left open where the match is weak. A row's size may be missing; if present it is once, few, many or a size class.

D: TRBD1
size: once
V: TRBV28
J: TRBJ2-7
CDR3: CASSFRGIGEQYF
DNA: TGTGCCAGCAGTTTCAGGGGGATTGGCGAGCAGTACTTC

D: TRBD2
size: once
V: TRBV19
J: TRBJ2-1
CDR3: CASSIGGSYISYNEQFF
DNA: TGTGCCAGTAGTATCGGCGGGAGTTATATCTCCTACAATGAGCAGTTCTTC

D: -
size: -
V: TRBV7-2
J: TRBJ2-1
CDR3: CASSLLRFSKPYNEQFF
DNA: TGTGCCAGCAGCTTACTTAGATTCAGCAAACCTTACAATGAGCAGTTCTTC

D: TRBD1
size: -
V: TRBV6-5
J: TRBJ2-3
CDR3: CANRGVGTDTQYF
DNA: TGTGCCAACAGGGGTGTAGGCACAGATACGCAGTATTTT

D: TRBD1
size: once
V: TRBV2
J: TRBJ1-6
CDR3: CASSPGQGGNSPLHF
DNA: TGTGCCAGCAGCCCCGGACAGGGAGGGAATTCACCCCTCCACTTT

D: TRBD2
size: -
V: TRBV27
J: TRBJ2-1
CDR3: CASSFPSGNGNEQFF
DNA: TGTGCCAGCAGTTTCCCTAGCGGGAATGGGAATGAGCAGTTCTTC

D: -
size: once
V: TRBV6-5
J: TRBJ1-2
CDR3: CASRPYLQDPYGYTF
DNA: TGTGCCAGCAGGCCCTACCTACAGGACCCCTATGGCTACACCTTC

D: -
size: -
V: TRBV7-3
J: TRBJ2-7
CDR3: CASSSITEARADEQYF
DNA: TGTGCCAGCAGCTCCATTACTGAAGCACGAGCCGACGAGCAGTACTTC

D: -
size: -
V: TRBV3-1/TRBV3-2
J: TRBJ2-3
CDR3: CASSPRVGGTDTQYF
DNA: TGTGCCAGCAGCCCGAGGGTCGGGGGCACAGATACGCAGTATTTT

D: -
size: -
V: TRBV7-8
J: TRBJ1-4
CDR3: CASSLASAVTNEKLFF
DNA: TGTGCCAGCAGCTTAGCGTCGGCAGTAACTAATGAAAAACTGTTTTTT

D: -
size: -
V: TRBV7-9
J: TRBJ2-1
CDR3: CASSSQAGMRYNEQFF
DNA: TGTGCCAGCAGCTCCCAGGCAGGGATGAGATACAATGAGCAGTTCTTC

D: -
size: -
V: TRBV10-2
J: TRBJ1-3
CDR3: CASKSGVGNTIYF
DNA: TGCGCCAGCAAGTCGGGGGTCGGAAACACCATATATTTT

D: TRBD1
size: -
V: TRBV28
J: TRBJ1-3
CDR3: CASSLPPLGTGGNTIYF
DNA: TGTGCCAGCAGTCTTCCGCCCCTTGGGACAGGTGGAAACACCATATATTTT

D: -
size: -
V: TRBV13
J: TRBJ2-7
CDR3: CASSLGLREQYF
DNA: TGTGCCAGCAGCTTAGGCCTTCGTGAGCAGTACTTC

D: -
size: -
V: TRBV7-2
J: TRBJ1-6
CDR3: CASSFKGGSPLHF
DNA: TGTGCCAGCAGCTTTAAGGGGGGATCACCCCTCCACTTT

D: -
size: -
V: TRBV7-2
J: TRBJ1-3
CDR3: CASSSDPSGNTIYF
DNA: TGTGCCAGCAGCTCCGACCCAAGCGGAAACACCATATATTTT

D: -
size: -
V: TRBV3-1/TRBV3-2
J: TRBJ2-1
CDR3: CASSQIRGIEQFF
DNA: TGTGCCAGCAGCCAAATTCGGGGGATTGAGCAGTTCTTC

D: TRBD2
size: -
V: TRBV24-1
J: TRBJ2-5
CDR3: CATSGPRGASGRARDQETQYF
DNA: TGTGCCACCAGTGGACCCCGCGGGGCTAGCGGGAGGGCCCGGGATCAAGAGACCCAGTACTTC

D: TRBD2
size: -
V: TRBV19
J: TRBJ2-5
CDR3: CASSVPGLAGETQYF
DNA: TGTGCCAGTAGTGTCCCGGGACTAGCGGGAGAGACCCAGTACTTC

D: TRBD2
size: -
V: TRBV3-1/TRBV3-2
J: TRBJ2-1
CDR3: CASSQGLAGGMGKQFF
DNA: TGTGCCAGCAGCCAAGGACTAGCGGGCGGGATGGGGAAGCAGTTCTTC

D: -
size: -
V: TRBV6-5
J: TRBJ1-3
CDR3: CASRTVSGNTIYF
DNA: TGTGCCAGCAGGACGGTCTCTGGAAACACCATATATTTT

D: TRBD1
size: -
V: TRBV7-2
J: TRBJ2-7
CDR3: CASSHGTGGAYEQYF
DNA: TGTGCCAGCAGCCACGGGACAGGGGGCGCTTACGAGCAGTACTTC